This TCR beta chain appears in the sequencing data of a study of blood T cell repertoires in COVID-19. About the study: Sites across the United States, Italy and Spain contributed samples from acute and convalescent COVID-19. The cDNA or gDNA used as material had been derived from T cells, B-cell-depleted T cells, or PBMCs.

Study processing details: The assay estimated nucleated cells by amplifying reference gene primers. The data were produced by immunoSEQ multiplex PCR, yet TCRdb's version contains in-frame clones alone and is incomplete. Clonal size and the V and J genes are those of that table, whereas D and trimming came from the DNA. The data show about 75,000 clones, with roughly 90% seen just once and over 2% held by the top ten. Germline trimming cut 4 bases from V and 1 base from J; bases unmatched to any gene: 2. This CDR3 is built from 16 residues. Per the germline V gene, CDR1 is MGHRA and CDR2 is YSYEKL. Sequences were obtained from peripheral blood. The receptor comes from a human donor in a cohort sampled during active COVID-19. The chain carries TRBV4-1 and TRBJ2-2; TRBD2 aligns across 11 bases. CDR3 in amino acids: CASSRGTSGNTGELFF. The CDR3 DNA sequence: TGCGCCAGCAGCCGTGGGACTAGCGGGAACACCGGGGAGCTGTTTTTT.